The present entry profiles one T cell receptor beta chain with its context. The data belong to a study of blood T cell repertoires in COVID-19. How the authors handled the data: Reference gene primer amplification yielded estimated nucleated cell counts. Profiled with immunoSEQ multiplex PCR; TCRdb holds only in-frame clones, not every one. The V and J calls and clone size come from that table; D and trimming were worked out from the DNA. The sample comprises 250,000 to 300,000 clones, about 88% of which are singletons, and approximately 2% rests with the top ten. The source material was peripheral blood. The clonotype originates from a man aged 25 to 40 with active or convalescent COVID-19.

The CDR3 nucleotides read TGTGCCAGCCCAGACAGGGCCGGGGAGCTGTTTTTT. Residues: CASPDRAGELFF. The genes are TRBV5-4 and TRBJ2-2, with TRBD1 identical over 7 bases. In germline, CDR1 is SGHNT, CDR2 YYREEE (reference sequence). The CDR3 runs 12 residues. Unmatched junction bases numbered 3, after V lost 7 bases and J lost 6 bases.